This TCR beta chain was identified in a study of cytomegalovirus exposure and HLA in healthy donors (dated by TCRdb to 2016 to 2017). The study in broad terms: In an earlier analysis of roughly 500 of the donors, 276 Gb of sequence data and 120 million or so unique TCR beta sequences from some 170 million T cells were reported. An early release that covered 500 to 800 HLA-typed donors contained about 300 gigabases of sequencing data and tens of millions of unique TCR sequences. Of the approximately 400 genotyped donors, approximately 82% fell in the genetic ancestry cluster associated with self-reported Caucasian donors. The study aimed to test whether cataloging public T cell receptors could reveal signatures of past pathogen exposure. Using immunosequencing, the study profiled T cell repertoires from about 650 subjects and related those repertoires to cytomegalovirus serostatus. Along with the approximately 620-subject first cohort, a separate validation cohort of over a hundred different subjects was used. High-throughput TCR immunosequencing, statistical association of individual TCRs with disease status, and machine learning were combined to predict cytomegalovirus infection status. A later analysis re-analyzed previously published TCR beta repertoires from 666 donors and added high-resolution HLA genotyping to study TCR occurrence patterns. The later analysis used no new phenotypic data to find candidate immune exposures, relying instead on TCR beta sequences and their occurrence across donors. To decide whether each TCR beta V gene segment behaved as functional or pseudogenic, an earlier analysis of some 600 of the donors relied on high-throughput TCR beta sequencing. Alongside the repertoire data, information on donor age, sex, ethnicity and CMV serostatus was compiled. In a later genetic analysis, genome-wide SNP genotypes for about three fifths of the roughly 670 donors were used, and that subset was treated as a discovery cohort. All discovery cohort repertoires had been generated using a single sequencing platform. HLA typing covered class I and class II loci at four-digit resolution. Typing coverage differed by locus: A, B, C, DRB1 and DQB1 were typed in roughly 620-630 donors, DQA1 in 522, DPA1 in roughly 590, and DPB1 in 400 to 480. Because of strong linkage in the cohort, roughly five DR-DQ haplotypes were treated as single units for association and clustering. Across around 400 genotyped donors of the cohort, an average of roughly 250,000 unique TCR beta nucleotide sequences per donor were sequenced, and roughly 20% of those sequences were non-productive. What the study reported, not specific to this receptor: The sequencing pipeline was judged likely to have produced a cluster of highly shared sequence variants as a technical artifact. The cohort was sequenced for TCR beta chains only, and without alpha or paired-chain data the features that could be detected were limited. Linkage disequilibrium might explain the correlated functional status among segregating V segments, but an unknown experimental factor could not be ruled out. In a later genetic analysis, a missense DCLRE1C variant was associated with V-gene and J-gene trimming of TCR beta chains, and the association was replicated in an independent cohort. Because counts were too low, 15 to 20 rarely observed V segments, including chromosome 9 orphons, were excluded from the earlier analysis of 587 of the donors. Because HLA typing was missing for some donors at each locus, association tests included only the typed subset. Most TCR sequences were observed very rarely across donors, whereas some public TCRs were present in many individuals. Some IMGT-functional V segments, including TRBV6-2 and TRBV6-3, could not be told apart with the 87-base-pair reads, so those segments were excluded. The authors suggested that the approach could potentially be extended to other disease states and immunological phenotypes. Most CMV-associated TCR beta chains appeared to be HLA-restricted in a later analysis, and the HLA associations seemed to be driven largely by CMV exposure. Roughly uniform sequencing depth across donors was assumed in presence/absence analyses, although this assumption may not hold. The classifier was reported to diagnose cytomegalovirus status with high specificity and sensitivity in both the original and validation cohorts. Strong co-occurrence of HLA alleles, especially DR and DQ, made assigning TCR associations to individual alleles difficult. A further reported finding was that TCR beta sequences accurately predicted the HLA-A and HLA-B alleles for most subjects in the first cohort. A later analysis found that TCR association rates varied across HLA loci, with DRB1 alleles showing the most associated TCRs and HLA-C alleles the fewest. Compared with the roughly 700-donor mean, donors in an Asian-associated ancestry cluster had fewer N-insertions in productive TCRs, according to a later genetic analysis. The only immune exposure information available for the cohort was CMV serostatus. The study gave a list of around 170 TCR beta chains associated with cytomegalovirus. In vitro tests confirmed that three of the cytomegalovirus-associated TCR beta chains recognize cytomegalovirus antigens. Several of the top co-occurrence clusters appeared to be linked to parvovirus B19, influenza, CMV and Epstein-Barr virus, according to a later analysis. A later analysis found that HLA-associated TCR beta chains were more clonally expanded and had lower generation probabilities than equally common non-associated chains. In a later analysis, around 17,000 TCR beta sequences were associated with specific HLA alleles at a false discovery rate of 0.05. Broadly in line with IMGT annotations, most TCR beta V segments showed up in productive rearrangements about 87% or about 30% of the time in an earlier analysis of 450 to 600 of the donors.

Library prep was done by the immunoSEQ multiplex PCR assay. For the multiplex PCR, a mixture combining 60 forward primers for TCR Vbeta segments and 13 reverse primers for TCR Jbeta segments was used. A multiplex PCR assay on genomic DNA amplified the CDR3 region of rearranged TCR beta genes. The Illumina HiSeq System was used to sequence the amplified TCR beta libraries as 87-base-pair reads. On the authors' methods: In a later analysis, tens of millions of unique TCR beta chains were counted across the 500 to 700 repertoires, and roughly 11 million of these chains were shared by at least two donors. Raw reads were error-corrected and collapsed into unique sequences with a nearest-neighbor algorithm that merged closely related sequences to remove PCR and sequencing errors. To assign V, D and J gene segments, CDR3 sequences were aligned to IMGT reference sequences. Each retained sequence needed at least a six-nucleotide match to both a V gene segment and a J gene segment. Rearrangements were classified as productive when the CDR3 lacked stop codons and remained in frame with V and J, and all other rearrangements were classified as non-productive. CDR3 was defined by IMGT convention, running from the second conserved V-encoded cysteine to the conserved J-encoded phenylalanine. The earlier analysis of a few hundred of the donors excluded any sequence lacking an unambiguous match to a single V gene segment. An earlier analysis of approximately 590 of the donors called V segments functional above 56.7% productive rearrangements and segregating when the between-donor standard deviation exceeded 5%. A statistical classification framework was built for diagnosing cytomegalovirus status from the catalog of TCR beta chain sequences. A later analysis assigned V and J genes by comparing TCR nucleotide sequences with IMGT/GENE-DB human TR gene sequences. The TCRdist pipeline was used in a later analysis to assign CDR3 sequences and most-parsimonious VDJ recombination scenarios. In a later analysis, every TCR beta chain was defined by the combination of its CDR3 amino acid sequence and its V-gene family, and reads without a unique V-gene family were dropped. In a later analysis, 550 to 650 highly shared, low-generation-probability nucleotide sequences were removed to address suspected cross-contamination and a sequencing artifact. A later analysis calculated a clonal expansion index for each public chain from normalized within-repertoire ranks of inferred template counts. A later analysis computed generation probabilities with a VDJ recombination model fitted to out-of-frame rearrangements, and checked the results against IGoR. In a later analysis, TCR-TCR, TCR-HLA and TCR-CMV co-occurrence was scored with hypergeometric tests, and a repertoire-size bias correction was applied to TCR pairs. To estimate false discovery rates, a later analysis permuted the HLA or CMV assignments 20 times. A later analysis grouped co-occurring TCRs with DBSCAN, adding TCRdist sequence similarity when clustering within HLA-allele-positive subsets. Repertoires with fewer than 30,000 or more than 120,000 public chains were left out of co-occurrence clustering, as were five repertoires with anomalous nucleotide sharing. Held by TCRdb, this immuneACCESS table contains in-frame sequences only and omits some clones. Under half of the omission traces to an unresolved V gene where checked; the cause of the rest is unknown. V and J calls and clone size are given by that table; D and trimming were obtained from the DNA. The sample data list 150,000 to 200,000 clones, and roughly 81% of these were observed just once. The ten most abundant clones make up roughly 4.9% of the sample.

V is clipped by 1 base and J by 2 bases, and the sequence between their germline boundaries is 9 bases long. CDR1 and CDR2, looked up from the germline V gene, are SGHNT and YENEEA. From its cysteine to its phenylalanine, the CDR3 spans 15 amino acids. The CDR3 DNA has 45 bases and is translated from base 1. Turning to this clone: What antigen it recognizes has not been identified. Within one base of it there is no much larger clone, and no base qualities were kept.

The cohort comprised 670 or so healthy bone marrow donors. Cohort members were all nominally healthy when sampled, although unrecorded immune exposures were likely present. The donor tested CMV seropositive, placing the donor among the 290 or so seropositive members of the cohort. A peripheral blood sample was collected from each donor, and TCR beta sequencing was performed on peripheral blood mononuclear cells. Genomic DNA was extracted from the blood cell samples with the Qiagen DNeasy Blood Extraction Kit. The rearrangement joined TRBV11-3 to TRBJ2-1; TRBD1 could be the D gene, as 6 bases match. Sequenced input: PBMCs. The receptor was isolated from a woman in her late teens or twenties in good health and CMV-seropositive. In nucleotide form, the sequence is TGTGCCAGCAGCTTAGGTCCAGGGGCCTACAATGAGCAGTTCTTC. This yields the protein CASSLGPGAYNEQFF.